This TCR beta chain was captured in a study of blood T cell repertoires in COVID-19. Using immunoSEQ multiplex PCR, the repertoire was profiled, and TCRdb retains in-frame clones only, with some absent. The sample has about 210,000 clones; roughly 77% are singletons. V lost 5 bases to trimming and J lost 5 bases, with 10 bases between them. Germline V gene lookup returns CDR1 MNHEY and CDR2 SMNVEV (reference sequence). The CDR3 covers 13 residues. The rearrangement links TRBV27 to TRBJ1-5; D may be TRBD1 (5 bases). The sequenced sample was PBMCs or T cells enriched from blood (not recorded which). The TCR originated in a man aged 35-49 years who had recovered from COVID-19. CDR3 amino acids: CASSPSRDQPQHF. CDR3 nucleotide sequence: TGTGCCAGCAGTCCAAGCAGGGATCAGCCCCAGCATTTT.